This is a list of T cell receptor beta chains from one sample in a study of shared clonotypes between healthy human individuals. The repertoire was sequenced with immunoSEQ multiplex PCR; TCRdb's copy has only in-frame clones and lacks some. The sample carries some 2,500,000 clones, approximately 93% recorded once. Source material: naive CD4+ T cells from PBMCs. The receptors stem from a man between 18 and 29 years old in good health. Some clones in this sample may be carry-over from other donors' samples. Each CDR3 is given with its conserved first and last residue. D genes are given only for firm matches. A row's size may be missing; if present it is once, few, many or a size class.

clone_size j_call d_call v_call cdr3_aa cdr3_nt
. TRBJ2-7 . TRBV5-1 CASSLGPGNSYEQYF TGCGCCAGCAGCTTGGGGCCAGGTAACTCCTACGAGCAGTACTTC
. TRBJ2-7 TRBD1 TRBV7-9 CASSLGTAYPYEQYF TGTGCCAGCAGCCTCGGGACAGCCTATCCCTACGAGCAGTACTTC
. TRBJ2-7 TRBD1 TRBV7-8 CASSLTRLGTVYEQYF TGTGCCAGCAGCCTCACCCGACTCGGGACAGTCTACGAGCAGTACTTC
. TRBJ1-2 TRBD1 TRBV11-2 CASSSLTPTGDGYTF TGTGCCAGCAGCTCCCTTACGCCTACAGGGGATGGCTACACCTTC
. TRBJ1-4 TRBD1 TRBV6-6 CASSNRGGEKLFF TGTGCCAGCAGTAACAGGGGAGGGGAAAAACTGTTTTTT
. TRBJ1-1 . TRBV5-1 CASSLGGLNTEAFF TGCGCCAGCAGCTTGGGGGGGTTGAACACTGAAGCTTTCTTT
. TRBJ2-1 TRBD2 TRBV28 CASSSSGRAWNEQFF TGTGCCAGCAGCTCAAGCGGGAGGGCCTGGAATGAGCAGTTCTTC
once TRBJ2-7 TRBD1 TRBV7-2 CASSPPRDRPYEQYF TGTGCCAGCAGCCCACCACGGGACAGACCCTACGAGCAGTACTTC
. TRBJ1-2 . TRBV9 CASSVTGRGNDGYTF TGTGCCAGCAGCGTCACTGGGAGGGGAAACGATGGCTACACCTTC
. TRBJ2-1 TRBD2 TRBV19 CASKGLAGRNEQFF TGTGCCAGTAAAGGACTAGCGGGACGGAATGAGCAGTTCTTC
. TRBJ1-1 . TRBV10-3 CAISAEIEYTEAFF TGTGCCATCAGTGCCGAAATCGAGTACACTGAAGCTTTCTTT
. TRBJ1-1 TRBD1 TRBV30 CAWSVARGTEAFF TGTGCCTGGAGTGTAGCCAGGGGGACTGAAGCTTTCTTT
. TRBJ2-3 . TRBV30 CAWTLLDTQYF TGTGCCTGGACCCTACTCGATACGCAGTATTTT
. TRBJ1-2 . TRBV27 CASRSQQKRSGYTF TGTGCCAGCAGATCACAACAGAAGAGGAGTGGCTACACCTTC
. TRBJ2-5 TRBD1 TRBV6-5 CASSYASGGAETQYF TGTGCCAGCAGTTACGCTTCAGGGGGCGCAGAGACCCAGTACTTC
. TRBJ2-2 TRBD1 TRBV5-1 CASSLLSGGTGELFF TGCGCCAGCAGCTTGTTGTCAGGGGGCACCGGGGAGCTGTTTTTT
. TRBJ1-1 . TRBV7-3 CASSLAGGGKAFF TGTGCCAGCAGCTTAGCGGGGGGTGGTAAAGCTTTCTTT
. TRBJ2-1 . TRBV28 CASSLDSYNEQFF TGTGCCAGCAGTCTCGACTCTTACAATGAGCAGTTCTTC
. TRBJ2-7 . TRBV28 CASSPLGGGHEQYF TGTGCCAGCAGTCCCCTGGGGGGAGGTCACGAGCAGTACTTC
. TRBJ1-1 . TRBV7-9 CASSLGGFYTEAFF TGTGCCAGCAGCTTAGGGGGGTTTTACACTGAAGCTTTCTTT
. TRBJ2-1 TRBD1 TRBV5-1 CASSSLGDRGTNEQFF TGCGCCAGCAGCTCCCTGGGGGACAGGGGTACCAATGAGCAGTTCTTC
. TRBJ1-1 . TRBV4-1 CASSPAGDGGPTEAFF TGCGCCAGCAGCCCGGCGGGTGATGGGGGGCCCACTGAAGCTTTCTTT
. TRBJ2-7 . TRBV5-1 CASSLGQNHEQYF TGCGCCAGCAGCTTGGGACAGAATCACGAGCAGTACTTC
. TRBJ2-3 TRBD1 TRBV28 CASGSGGATDTQYF TGTGCCAGCGGCTCAGGGGGCGCGACAGATACGCAGTATTTT
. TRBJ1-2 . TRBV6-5 CASSYKRNYGYTF TGTGCCAGCAGTTACAAGAGAAACTATGGCTACACCTTC